Sequencing of this T cell receptor beta chain was carried out in a study of T-cell memory formation after mild COVID-19. Study context: In these data, TCR clusters were largely donor specific. The study's findings and limits: Among clones contracting day 15 to 85, CD4/CD8 was balanced, whereas later expanders leaned CD4+. Contracting CD4+ clones were located mainly in CM and EM, and CD8+ clones in EMRA.

The CDR3 is 16 amino acids. CDR1 and CDR2 from the germline V gene are KGHDR and SFDVKD. V trimming: 3 bases; J trimming: 9 bases; junction bases outside the gene matches: 10. In the case of this clonotype: Its target is unknown.

MiXCR, applied by TCRdb to the 5' RACE reads, yields one record per CDR3 protein. The sample shows approximately 210,000 distinct CDR3 sequences, 27% of them seen only once. Material for sequencing was PBMCs or a T cell subset sorted from them (not recorded which). The origin of this receptor is an adult woman who had mild COVID-19 (a few samples of this study predate the infection). Cell type and time point are not known. This chain links TRBV24-1 with TRBJ2-1, with 10 bases that match TRBD1. As DNA, the CDR3 is TGTGCCACCAGTGATCCCGGACAGGGGGGGAATCCTGAGCAGTTCTTC. It encodes CATSDPGQGGNPEQFF.